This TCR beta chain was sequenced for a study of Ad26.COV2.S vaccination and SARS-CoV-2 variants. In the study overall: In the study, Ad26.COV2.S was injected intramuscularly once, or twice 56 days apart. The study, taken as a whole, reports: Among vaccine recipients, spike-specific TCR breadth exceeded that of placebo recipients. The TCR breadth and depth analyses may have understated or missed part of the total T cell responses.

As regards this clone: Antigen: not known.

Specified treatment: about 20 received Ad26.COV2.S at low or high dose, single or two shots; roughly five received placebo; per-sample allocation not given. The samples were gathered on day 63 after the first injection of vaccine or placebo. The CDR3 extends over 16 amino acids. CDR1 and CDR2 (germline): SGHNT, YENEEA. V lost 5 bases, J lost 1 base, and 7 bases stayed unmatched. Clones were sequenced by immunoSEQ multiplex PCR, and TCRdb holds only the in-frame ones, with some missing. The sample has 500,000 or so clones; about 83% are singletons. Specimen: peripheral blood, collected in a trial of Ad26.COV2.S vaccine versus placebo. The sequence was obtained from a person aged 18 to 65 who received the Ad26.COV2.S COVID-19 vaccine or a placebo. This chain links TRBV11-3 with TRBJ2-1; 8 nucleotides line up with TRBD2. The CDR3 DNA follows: TGTGCCAGCAGCCCTCCGGGGGGGGCTTCCTACAATGAGCAGTTCTTC. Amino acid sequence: CASSPPGGASYNEQFF.